This TCR beta chain was profiled in a study of blood T cell repertoires in COVID-19. Ages ranged from about 18 to 89 years, with residence in around 24 US areas. The study assigned cohorts using participant-reported clinical history. The CDR3 sequence is 13 residues long. Germline V gene lookup returns CDR1 SGDLS and CDR2 YYNGEE. J lost 6 bases, V lost 4 bases, and 4 bases had no gene match. In the source study's methods: Reference gene primer amplification gave estimated nucleated cell counts. Method: immunoSEQ multiplex PCR; TCRdb's copy keeps in-frame clones and lacks some. V and J calls and clone size come straight from that table; D and trimming were deduced from the DNA. The repertoire includes hundreds of thousands of clones, 75% to 90% of them detected once, and roughly 8.9% sits in the top ten.

The sequence was collected from a woman in her 40s who had recovered from COVID-19. The chain joins TRBV9 to TRBJ1-5; 7 nucleotides align to TRBD1. The specimen sequenced was PBMCs or T cells enriched from blood (not recorded which). The CDR3 DNA sequence: TGTGCCAGCAGCCTTGGACAGGCTCAGCCCCAGCATTTT. It yields the protein CASSLGQAQPQHF.